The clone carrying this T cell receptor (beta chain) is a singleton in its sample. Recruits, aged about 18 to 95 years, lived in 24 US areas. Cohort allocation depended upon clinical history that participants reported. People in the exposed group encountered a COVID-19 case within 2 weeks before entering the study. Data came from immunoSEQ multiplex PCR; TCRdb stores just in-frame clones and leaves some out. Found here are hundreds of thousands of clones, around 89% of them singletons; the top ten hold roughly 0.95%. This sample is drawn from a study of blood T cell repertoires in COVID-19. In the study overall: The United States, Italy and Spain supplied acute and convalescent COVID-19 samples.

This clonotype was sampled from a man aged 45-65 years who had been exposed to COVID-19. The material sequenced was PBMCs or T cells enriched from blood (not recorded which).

The CDR3 DNA is TGTGCCGCAAGCAGGGGGGCTAGCTCCTACAATGAGCAGTTCTTC. Residues: CAASRGASSYNEQFF. This rearrangement joins TRBV27 to TRBJ2-1, with D maybe TRBD1 (7 bases). Trimming took off 11 bases at V and 0 bases at J, with 17 bases between the two ends. There are 15 residues in the CDR3. The germline gives CDR1 MNHEY, CDR2 SMNVEV (reference sequence).